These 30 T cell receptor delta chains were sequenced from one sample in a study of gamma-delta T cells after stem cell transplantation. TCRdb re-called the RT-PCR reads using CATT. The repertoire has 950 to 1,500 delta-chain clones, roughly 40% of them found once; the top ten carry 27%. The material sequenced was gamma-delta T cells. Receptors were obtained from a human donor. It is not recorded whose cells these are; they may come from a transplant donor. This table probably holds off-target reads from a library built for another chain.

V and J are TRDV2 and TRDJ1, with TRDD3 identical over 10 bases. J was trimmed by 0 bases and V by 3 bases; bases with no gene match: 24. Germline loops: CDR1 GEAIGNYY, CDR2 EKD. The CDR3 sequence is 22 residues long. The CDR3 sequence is CACDPVKAHGGDTPSYTDKLIF. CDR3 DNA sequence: TGTGCCTGTGACCCGGTCAAGGCCCACGGGGGGGATACGCCATCGTACACCGATAAACTCATCTTT.

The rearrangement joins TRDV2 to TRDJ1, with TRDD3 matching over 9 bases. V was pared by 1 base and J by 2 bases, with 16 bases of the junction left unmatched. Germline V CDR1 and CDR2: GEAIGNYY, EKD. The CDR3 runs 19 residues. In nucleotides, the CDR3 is TGTGCCTGTGACACTATCCTGGGACTGGGGGACCCTCTTACCGATAAACTCATCTTT. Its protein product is CACDTILGLGDPLTDKLIF.

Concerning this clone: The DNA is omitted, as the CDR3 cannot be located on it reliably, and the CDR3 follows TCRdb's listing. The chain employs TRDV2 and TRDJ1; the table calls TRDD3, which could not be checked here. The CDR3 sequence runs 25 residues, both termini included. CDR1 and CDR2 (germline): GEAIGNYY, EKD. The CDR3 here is CACDSLPLEGIRSETLEGHTDKLIF.

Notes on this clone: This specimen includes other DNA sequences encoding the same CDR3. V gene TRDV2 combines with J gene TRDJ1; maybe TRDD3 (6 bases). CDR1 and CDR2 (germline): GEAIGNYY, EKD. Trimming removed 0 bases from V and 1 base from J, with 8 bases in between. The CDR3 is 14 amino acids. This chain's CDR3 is CACDTWGSTDKLIF. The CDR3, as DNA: TGTGCCTGTGACACCTGGGGATCCACCGATAAACTCATCTTT.

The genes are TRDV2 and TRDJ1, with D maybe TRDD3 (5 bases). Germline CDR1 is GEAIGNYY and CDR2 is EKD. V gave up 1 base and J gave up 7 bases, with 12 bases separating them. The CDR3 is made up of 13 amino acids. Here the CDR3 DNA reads TGTGCCTGTGACACTTTTGGGGAAGCTAAACTCATCTTT. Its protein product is CACDTFGEAKLIF.

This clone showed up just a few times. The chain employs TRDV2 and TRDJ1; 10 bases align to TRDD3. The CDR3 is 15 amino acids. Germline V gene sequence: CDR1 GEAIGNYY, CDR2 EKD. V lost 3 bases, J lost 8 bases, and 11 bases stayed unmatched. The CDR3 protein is CACDPVVGDTRKLIF. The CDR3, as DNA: TGTGCCTGTGACCCCGTGGTGGGGGATACCCGAAAACTCATCTTT.

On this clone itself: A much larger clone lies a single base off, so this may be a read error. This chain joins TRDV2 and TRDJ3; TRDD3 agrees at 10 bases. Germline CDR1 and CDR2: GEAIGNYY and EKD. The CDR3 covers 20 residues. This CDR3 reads CACDPLLGDRSSWGTRQMFF. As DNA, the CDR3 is TGTGCCTGTGACCCGCTACTGGGGGATCGGAGCTCCTGGGGCACCCGACAGATGTTTTTC.

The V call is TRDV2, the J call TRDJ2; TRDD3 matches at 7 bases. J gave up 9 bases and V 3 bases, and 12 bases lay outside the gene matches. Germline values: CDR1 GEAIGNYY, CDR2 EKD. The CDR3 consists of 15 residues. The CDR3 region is CACDASLGNQTQLFF. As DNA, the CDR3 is TGTGCCTGTGACGCATCACTGGGGAACCAAACACAACTCTTCTTT.

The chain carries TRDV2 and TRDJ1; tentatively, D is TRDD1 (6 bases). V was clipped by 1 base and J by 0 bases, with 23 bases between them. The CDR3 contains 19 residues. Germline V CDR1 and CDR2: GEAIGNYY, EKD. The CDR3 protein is CACDTFGNKWLGDTDKLIF. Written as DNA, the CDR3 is TGTGCCTGTGACACTTTTGGAAATAAGTGGTTGGGTGACACCGATAAACTCATCTTT.

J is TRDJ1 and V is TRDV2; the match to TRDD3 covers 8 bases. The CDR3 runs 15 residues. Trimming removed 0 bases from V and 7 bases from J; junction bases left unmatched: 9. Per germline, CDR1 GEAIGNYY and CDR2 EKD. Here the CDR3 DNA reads TGTGCCTGTGACACCGTAACCCCTACTGGGGGTAAACTCATCTTT. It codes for CACDTVTPTGGKLIF.

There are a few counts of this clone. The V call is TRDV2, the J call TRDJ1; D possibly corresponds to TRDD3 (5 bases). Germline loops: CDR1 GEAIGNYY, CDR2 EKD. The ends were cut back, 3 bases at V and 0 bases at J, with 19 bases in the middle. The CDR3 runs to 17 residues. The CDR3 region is CACDPLVGIAYTDKLIF. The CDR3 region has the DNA TGTGCCTGTGACCCCCTTGTAGGGATCGCGTACACCGATAAACTCATCTTT.

CDR3 nucleotide sequence: TGTGCCTGTGACACCCTGGTGGGGAACGATAAACTCATCTTT. It is translated as CACDTLVGNDKLIF. The chain joins TRDV2 to TRDJ1; TRDD3 is a possible D gene (5 bases). Germline CDR1 and CDR2: GEAIGNYY and EKD. Trimming shortened V by 0 bases and J by 4 bases, and 11 bases separated the two germline ends. The CDR3 covers 14 residues.

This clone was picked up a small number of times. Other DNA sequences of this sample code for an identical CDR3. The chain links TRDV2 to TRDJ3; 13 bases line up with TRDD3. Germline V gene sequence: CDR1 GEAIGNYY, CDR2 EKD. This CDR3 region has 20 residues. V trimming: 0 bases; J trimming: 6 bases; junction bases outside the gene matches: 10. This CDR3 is CACDTVLGDTPPKDTRQMFF. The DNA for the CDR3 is TGTGCCTGTGACACCGTACTGGGGGATACGCCGCCCAAGGACACCCGACAGATGTTTTTC.

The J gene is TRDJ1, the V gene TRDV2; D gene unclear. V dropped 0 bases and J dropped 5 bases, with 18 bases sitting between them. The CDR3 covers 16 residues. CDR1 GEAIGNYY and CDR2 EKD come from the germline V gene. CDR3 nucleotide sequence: TGTGCCTGTGACACCGTCGGGGCCGCCGAGATTGATAAACTCATCTTT. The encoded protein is CACDTVGAAEIDKLIF.

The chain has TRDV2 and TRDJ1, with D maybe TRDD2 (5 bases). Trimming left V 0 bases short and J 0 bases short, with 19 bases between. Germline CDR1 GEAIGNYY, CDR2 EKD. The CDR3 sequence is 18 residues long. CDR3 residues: CACDTVTAPYPYTDKLIF. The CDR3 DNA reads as TGTGCCTGTGACACCGTTACGGCACCCTACCCGTACACCGATAAACTCATCTTT.

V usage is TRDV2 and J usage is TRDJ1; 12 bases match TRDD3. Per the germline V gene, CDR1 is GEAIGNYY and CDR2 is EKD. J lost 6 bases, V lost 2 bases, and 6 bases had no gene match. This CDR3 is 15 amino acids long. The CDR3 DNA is TGTGCCTGTGACAAACTGGGGGATACCCCAAATAAACTCATCTTT. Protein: CACDKLGDTPNKLIF.

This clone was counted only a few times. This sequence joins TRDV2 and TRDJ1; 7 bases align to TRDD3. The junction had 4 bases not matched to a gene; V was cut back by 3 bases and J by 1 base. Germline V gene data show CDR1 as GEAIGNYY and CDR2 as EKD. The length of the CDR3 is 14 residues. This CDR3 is CACDRLGATDKLIF. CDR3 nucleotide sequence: TGTGCCTGTGACCGCCTGGGGGCCACCGATAAACTCATCTTT.

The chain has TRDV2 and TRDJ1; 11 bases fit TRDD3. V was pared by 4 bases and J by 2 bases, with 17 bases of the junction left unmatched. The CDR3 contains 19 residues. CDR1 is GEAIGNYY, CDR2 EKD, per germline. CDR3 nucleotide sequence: TGTGCCTGTGATCCCGTACTGGGGGATAGTCGGAGGGGGACCGATAAACTCATCTTT. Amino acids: CACDPVLGDSRRGTDKLIF.

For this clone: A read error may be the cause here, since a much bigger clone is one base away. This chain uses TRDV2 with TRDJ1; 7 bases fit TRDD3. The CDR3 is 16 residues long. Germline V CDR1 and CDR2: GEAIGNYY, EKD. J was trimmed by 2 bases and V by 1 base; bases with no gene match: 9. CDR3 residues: CACDTLGATPTDKLIF. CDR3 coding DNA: TGTGCCTGTGACACGCTGGGGGCTACGCCGACCGATAAACTCATCTTT.

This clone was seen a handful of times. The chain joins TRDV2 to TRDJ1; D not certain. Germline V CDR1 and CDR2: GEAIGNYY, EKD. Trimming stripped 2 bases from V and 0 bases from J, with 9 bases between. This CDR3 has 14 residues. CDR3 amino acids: CACDSVANTDKLIF. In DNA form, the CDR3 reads TGTGCCTGTGACAGCGTAGCAAACACCGATAAACTCATCTTT.

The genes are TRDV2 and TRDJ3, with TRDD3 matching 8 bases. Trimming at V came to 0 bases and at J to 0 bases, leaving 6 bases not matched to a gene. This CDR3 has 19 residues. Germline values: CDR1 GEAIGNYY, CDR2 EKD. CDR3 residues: CACDTVQGDSSWDTRQMFF. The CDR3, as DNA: TGTGCCTGTGACACCGTTCAGGGGGATAGCTCCTGGGACACCCGACAGATGTTTTTC.

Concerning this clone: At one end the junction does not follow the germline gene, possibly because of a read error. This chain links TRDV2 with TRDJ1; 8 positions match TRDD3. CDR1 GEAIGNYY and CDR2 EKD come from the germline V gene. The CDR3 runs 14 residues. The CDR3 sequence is CAYDVLGGLDKLIF. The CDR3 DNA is TGTGCCTATGACGTACTGGGGGGCCTCGATAAACTCATCTTT.

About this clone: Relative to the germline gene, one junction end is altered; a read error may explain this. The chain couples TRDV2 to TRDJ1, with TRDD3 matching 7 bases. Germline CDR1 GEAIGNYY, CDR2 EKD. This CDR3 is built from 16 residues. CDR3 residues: CACYGLGATGTDRLIF. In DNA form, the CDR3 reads TGTGCCTGTTACGGTCTGGGGGCTACGGGTACCGATAGACTCATCTTT.

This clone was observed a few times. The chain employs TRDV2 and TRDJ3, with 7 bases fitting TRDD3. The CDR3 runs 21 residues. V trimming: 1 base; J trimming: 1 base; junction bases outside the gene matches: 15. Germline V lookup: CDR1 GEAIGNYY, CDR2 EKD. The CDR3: CACDTVLGETPGSWDTRQMFF. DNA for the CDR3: TGTGCCTGTGACACGGTCTTGGGGGAGACCCCCGGGTCCTGGGACACCCGACAGATGTTTTTC.

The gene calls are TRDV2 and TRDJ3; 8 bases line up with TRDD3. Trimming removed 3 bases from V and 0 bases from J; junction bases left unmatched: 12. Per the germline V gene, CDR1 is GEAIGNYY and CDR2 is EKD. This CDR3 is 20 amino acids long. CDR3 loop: CACDATTGGTSSWDTRQMFF. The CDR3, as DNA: TGTGCCTGTGACGCGACTACTGGGGGGACTAGCTCCTGGGACACCCGACAGATGTTTTTC.

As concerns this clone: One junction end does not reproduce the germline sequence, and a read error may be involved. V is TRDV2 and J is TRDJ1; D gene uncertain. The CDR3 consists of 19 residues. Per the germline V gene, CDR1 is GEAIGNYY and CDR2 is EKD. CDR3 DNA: TGTGCCTGTGACTCGCTAAGGGCTACGGAAACCCCTTACACCGATAACCTCATCTTT. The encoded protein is CACDSLRATETPYTDNLIF.

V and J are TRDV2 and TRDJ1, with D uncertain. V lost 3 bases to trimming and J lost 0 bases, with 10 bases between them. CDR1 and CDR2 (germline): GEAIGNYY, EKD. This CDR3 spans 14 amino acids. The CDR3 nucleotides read TGTGCCTGTGACTCCGTCGCCTACACCGATAAACTCATCTTT. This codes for CACDSVAYTDKLIF.

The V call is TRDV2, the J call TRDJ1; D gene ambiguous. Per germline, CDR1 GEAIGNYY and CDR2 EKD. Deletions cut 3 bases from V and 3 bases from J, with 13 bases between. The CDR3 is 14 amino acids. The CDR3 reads CACDSVPGPDKLIF. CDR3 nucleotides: TGTGCCTGTGACTCGGTACCTGGACCCGATAAACTCATCTTT.

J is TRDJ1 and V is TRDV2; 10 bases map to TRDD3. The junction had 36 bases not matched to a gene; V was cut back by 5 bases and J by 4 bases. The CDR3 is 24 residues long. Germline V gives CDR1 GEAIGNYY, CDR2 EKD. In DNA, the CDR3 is TGTGCCTGTGCCTACGAGGCCTTCGGAGGGTACTGGGGGATGACCCCCTCTCTTGGCGATAAACTCATCTTT. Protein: CACAYEAFGGYWGMTPSLGDKLIF.

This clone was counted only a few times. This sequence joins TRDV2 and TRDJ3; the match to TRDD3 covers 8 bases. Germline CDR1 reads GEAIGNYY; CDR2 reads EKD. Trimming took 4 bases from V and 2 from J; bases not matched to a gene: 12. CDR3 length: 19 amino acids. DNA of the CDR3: TGTGCCTGTGATGACACTGGGGGGCCAAGCCCCTGGGACACCCGACAGATGTTTTTC. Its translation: CACDDTGGPSPWDTRQMFF.